This TCR beta chain stems from a study of post-analysis software for immune sequencing data. The CDR3 contains 15 residues. The trim removed 4 bases at V and 8 bases at J, leaving 10 bases unmatched. Germline V gene data show CDR1 as SGHRS and CDR2 as YFSETQ. On this clonotype itself: The target antigen is unknown.

Whole-study results and caveats: Relative to controls, patients had 4 or 5 TRBV segments at higher frequency, with TRBV5-6, TRBV5-1 and TRBV20-1 among these.

Carried by the TCR beta cDNA libraries were unique molecular identifiers. TCRdb fed the PCR reads into MiXCR, producing one record per CDR3 protein. The sample holds roughly 160,000 distinct CDR3 sequences, roughly 35% seen once. The chain carries TRBV5-1 and TRBJ2-1, with 9 bases lining up with TRBD1. The TCR comes from a girl aged 5-17 years with multiple sclerosis. The specimen comprised blood, sampled after autologous hematopoietic stem cell transplantation. In nucleotides, the CDR3 is TGCGCCAGCAGCGCCGGGACAGGGCCTTACCATGAGCAGTTCTTC. Its translation: CASSAGTGPYHEQFF.